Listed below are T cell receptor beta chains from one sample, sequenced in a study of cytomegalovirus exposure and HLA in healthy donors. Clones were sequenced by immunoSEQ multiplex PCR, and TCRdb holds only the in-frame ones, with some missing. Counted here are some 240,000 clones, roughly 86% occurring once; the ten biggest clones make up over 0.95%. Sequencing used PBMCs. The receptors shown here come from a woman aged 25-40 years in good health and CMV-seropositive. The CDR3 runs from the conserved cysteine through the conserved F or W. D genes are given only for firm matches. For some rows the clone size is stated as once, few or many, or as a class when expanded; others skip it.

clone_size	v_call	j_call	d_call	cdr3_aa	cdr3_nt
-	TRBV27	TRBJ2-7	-	CASSLGLLYEQYF	TGTGCCAGCAGTTTGGGACTGCTCTACGAGCAGTACTTC
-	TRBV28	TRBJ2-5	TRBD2	CASTIAGDQETQYF	TGTGCCAGCACCATAGCGGGAGATCAAGAGACCCAGTACTTC
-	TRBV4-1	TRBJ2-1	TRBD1	CASSQIGRGTGRNEQFF	TGCGCCAGCAGCCAAATCGGGCGGGGGACAGGGAGGAATGAGCAGTTCTTC
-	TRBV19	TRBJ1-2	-	CASSIQGDYGYTF	TGTGCCAGTAGTATCCAAGGAGATTATGGCTACACCTTC
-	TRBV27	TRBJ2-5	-	CASRRKGEETQYF	TGTGCCAGCAGACGTAAGGGGGAAGAGACCCAGTACTTC
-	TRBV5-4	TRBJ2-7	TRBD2	CASKGAGDYEQYF	TGTGCCAGCAAGGGAGCGGGAGACTATGAGCAGTACTTC
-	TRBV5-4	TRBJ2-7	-	CASSSEDRYSYEQYF	TGTGCCAGCAGCTCGGAAGACAGATACTCCTACGAGCAGTACTTC
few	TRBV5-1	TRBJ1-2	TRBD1	CASSSTGGNYGYTF	TGCGCCAGCAGCTCGACAGGGGGGAACTATGGCTACACCTTC
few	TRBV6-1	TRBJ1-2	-	CASSELGREGGYTF	TGTGCCAGCAGTGAACTGGGGCGGGAGGGAGGCTACACCTTC
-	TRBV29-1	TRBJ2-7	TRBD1	CSVQGALSYEQYF	TGCAGCGTGCAGGGGGCCTTATCCTACGAGCAGTACTTC
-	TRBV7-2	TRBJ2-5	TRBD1	CASSPGQGYWSGETQYF	TGTGCCAGCAGCCCGGGACAGGGGTACTGGAGCGGAGAGACCCAGTACTTC
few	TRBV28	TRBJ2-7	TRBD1	CASSLTGVFSYEQYF	TGTGCCAGCAGTCTGACAGGGGTCTTCTCCTACGAGCAGTACTTC
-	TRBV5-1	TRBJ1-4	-	CASSWGPGGPNEKLFF	TGCGCCAGCAGCTGGGGGCCCGGCGGACCTAATGAAAAACTGTTTTTT
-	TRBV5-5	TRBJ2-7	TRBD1	CASSLTGTSYEQYF	TGTGCCAGCAGCCTGACAGGGACCTCCTACGAGCAGTACTTC
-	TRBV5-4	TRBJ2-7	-	CASSLALGRYEQYF	TGTGCCAGCAGCTTGGCGTTAGGGAGGTACGAGCAGTACTTC
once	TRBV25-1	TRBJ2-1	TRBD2	CASSSLGSSGGYNEQFF	TGTGCCAGCAGTTCTTTGGGTTCTAGCGGGGGCTACAATGAGCAGTTCTTC
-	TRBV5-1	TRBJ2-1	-	CASSRGSRNEQFF	TGCGCCAGCAGCAGGGGGTCTCGCAATGAGCAGTTCTTC
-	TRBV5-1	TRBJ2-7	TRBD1	CASSLGVITGTGFSYEQYF	TGCGCCAGCAGCTTGGGGGTAATAACCGGGACAGGGTTCTCCTACGAGCAGTACTTC
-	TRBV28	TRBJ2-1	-	CASSWQGLAEQFF	TGTGCCAGCAGTTGGCAAGGACTGGCCGAGCAGTTCTTC
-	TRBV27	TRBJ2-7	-	CASSSSFVYEQYF	TGTGCCAGCAGTTCTAGCTTCGTTTACGAGCAGTACTTC
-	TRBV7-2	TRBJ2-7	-	CASSLVGRGYEQYF	TGTGCCAGCAGCTTAGTGGGCAGGGGCTACGAGCAGTACTTC
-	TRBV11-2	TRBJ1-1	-	CASSFLRETEPLGEAFF	TGTGCCAGCAGCTTTTTGAGGGAGACGGAGCCTTTAGGGGAAGCTTTCTTT
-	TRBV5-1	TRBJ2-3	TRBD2	CASSSIAGVTDTQYF	TGCGCCAGCAGCTCTATAGCGGGAGTCACAGATACGCAGTATTTT
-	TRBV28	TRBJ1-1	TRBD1	CASTDWGQGYFTEAFF	TGTGCCAGCACCGACTGGGGACAGGGGTACTTCACTGAAGCTTTCTTT
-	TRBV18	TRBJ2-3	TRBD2	CASSPLGLEMDTQYF	TGTGCCAGCTCACCACTGGGACTAGAAATGGATACGCAGTATTTT
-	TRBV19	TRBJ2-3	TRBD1	CASSDRGPLTDTQYF	TGTGCCAGTAGCGACAGGGGGCCCCTCACAGATACGCAGTATTTT
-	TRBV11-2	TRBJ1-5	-	CASSLAENQPQHF	TGTGCCAGCAGCTTAGCCGAGAATCAGCCCCAGCATTTT
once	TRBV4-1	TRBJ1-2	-	CASSQGAGYGYTF	TGCGCCAGCAGCCAGGGGGCCGGCTATGGCTACACCTTC
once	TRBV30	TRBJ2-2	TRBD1	CAWSVRGTGKNTGELFF	TGTGCCTGGAGTGTACGAGGGACAGGGAAAAACACCGGGGAGCTGTTTTTT
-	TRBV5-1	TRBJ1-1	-	CASSLKPGDTGFTEAFF	TGCGCCAGCAGCTTAAAACCCGGGGACACTGGGTTTACTGAAGCTTTCTTT
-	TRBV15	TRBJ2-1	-	CATTQRRQFRPTANPYNEQFF	TGTGCCACCACCCAGCGTCGACAGTTCCGACCGACCGCTAATCCCTACAATGAGCAGTTCTTC
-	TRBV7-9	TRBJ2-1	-	CASSLGPRAQDFF	TGTGCCAGCAGCTTAGGCCCCAGGGCTCAGGATTTCTTC
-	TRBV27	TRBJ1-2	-	CASSQRFNYGYTF	TGTGCCAGCAGTCAACGGTTCAACTATGGCTACACCTTC
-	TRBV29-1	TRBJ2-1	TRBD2	CSVEGAGVWNEQFF	TGCAGCGTCGAAGGAGCGGGAGTGTGGAATGAGCAGTTCTTC
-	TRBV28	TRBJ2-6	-	CASSSVLSGANVLTF	TGTGCCAGCAGTTCCGTCCTTTCTGGGGCCAACGTCCTGACTTTC
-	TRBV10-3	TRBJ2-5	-	CAISEDGRRGETQYF	TGTGCCATCAGTGAGGATGGAAGAAGAGGCGAGACCCAGTACTTC
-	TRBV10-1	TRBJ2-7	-	CASSESTVAHEQYF	TGCGCCAGCAGTGAGTCAACAGTGGCCCACGAGCAGTACTTC
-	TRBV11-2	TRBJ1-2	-	CASSFNPGDSNYGYTF	TGTGCCAGCAGCTTTAATCCCGGGGATTCTAACTATGGCTACACCTTC
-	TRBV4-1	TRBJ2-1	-	CASSQEGQVRNEQFF	TGCGCCAGCAGCCAAGAGGGGCAGGTAAGGAATGAGCAGTTCTTC
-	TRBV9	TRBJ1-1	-	CASSVAPLFGGGTEAFF	TGTGCCAGCAGCGTAGCCCCCCTTTTTGGGGGAGGGACTGAAGCTTTCTTT